This record concerns one TCR beta chain sequence. No cognate antigen has been identified for it. No quality values exist for individual bases; no much larger clone is one base distant. The data originate from a study of cytomegalovirus exposure and HLA in healthy donors (TCRdb year 2017). A note on the overall study: According to an earlier analysis of 587 of the donors, about 170 million T cells yielded roughly 100 million unique TCR beta sequences and 250 to 350 Gb of sequence data. The number of typed donors differed by locus: about 620-640 for A, B, C, DRB1 and DQB1; some 500 for DQA1; around 610 for DPA1; and 400 to 480 for DPB1. On average, around 240,000 unique TCR beta nucleotide sequences were sequenced per donor among 398 genotyped donors of the cohort, with roughly a sixth of those sequences being non-productive. Rather than drawing on any new phenotypic data, the later analysis identified candidate immune exposures from TCR beta sequences and the way those sequences occurred across donors. Besides the first cohort of roughly 700 subjects, a separate validation cohort made up of around 120 different subjects was used. To study patterns of TCR occurrence, a later analysis re-analyzed previously published TCR beta repertoires from 700 or so donors and added high-resolution HLA genotyping. To predict cytomegalovirus infection status, the study brought together high-throughput TCR immunosequencing, statistical association of individual TCRs with disease status, and machine learning. An early release that covered about 600 HLA-typed donors contained around 330 gigabases of sequencing data and 85 million to 100 million unique TCR sequences. Roughly five DR-DQ haplotypes were treated as single units for association and clustering because of strong linkage in the cohort. The T cell repertoires of under 700 subjects were profiled by immunosequencing and related to cytomegalovirus serostatus. Among the roughly 400 genotyped donors, around 81% belonged to the genetic ancestry cluster associated with self-reported Caucasian donors. Donor age, sex, ethnicity and CMV serostatus were collected together with the repertoire data. All discovery cohort repertoires had been generated using a single sequencing platform. HLA typing included class I and class II loci at four-digit resolution. Genome-wide SNP genotypes for about 65% of the 666 donors were used in a later genetic analysis, which treated that subset as a discovery cohort. An earlier analysis of roughly 580 of the donors used high-throughput TCR beta sequencing to judge whether each TCR beta V gene segment behaved as functional or pseudogenic. The aim of the study was to test whether cataloging public T cell receptors could identify signatures of past pathogen exposure.

In total, approximately 690 healthy bone marrow donors made up the cohort. At the time of sampling, every cohort member was nominally healthy, though immune exposures that went unrecorded were likely present. The donor tested CMV seronegative and was one of the 352 seronegative cohort members. Every donor gave a peripheral blood sample, and the peripheral blood mononuclear cells from that sample were used for TCR beta sequencing. The Qiagen DNeasy Blood Extraction Kit was used to extract genomic DNA from the blood cell samples. Reading the germline V gene gives CDR1 SGHTA and CDR2 FQGNSA. Cut back by 0 bases and 4 bases, the V and J ends lie 14 bases apart. The CDR3 spans 16 residues, from the cysteine through the phenylalanine. Only CDR3 DNA remains: 48 bases, in frame from the first base. Library preparation used the immunoSEQ multiplex PCR assay. The multiplex PCR relied on a mix of 60 forward primers for TCR Vbeta segments and 13 reverse primers for TCR Jbeta segments. Amplification of the CDR3 region of rearranged TCR beta genes was performed with a multiplex PCR assay on genomic DNA. The Illumina HiSeq System was used to sequence the amplified TCR beta libraries as 87-base-pair reads. From the authors' description of their analysis: A later analysis tallied 75 million to 85 million unique TCR beta chains across the 600 to 700 repertoires, and around 9.9 million of those chains were shared by two or more donors. To remove PCR and sequencing errors, raw reads were error-corrected and collapsed into unique sequences using a nearest-neighbor algorithm that merged closely related sequences. V, D and J gene segments were assigned by aligning CDR3 sequences to IMGT reference sequences. Each retained sequence needed at least a six-nucleotide match to both a V gene segment and a J gene segment. Rearrangements were classified as productive when the CDR3 lacked stop codons and remained in frame with V and J, and all other rearrangements were classified as non-productive. CDR3 was defined according to IMGT convention as the region running from the second conserved V-encoded cysteine to the conserved J-encoded phenylalanine. In an earlier analysis of 550 to 650 of the donors, sequences lacking an unambiguous match to a single V gene segment were excluded. In an earlier analysis of around 600 of the donors, V segments were called functional above 56.7% productive rearrangements and were called segregating when the between-donor standard deviation exceeded 5%. To diagnose cytomegalovirus status from the catalog of TCR beta chain sequences, a statistical classification framework was built. In a later analysis, V and J genes were assigned by comparing TCR nucleotide sequences against IMGT/GENE-DB human TR gene sequences. The TCRdist pipeline was used in a later analysis to assign CDR3 sequences and most-parsimonious VDJ recombination scenarios. In a later analysis, each TCR beta chain was defined by its CDR3 amino acid sequence together with its V-gene family, and reads without a unique V-gene family were excluded. In a later analysis, fewer than 600 highly shared, low-generation-probability nucleotide sequences were removed to address suspected cross-contamination and a sequencing artifact. In a later analysis, a clonal expansion index was calculated for each public chain from normalized within-repertoire ranks of inferred template counts. In a later analysis, generation probabilities were computed with a VDJ recombination model fitted to out-of-frame rearrangements, and the resulting probabilities were checked against IGoR. A later analysis scored TCR-TCR, TCR-HLA and TCR-CMV co-occurrence with hypergeometric tests, applying a repertoire-size bias correction to TCR pairs. In a later analysis, false discovery rates were estimated by permuting HLA or CMV assignments 20 times. In a later analysis, co-occurring TCRs were grouped using DBSCAN, with TCRdist sequence similarity added in when clustering inside HLA-allele-positive subsets. Repertoires with fewer than 30,000 or more than 120,000 public chains were left out of co-occurrence clustering, as were about five repertoires with anomalous nucleotide sharing. TCRdb limited this immuneACCESS table to in-frame rearrangements with V and J called. A share of clones is missing; checked studies link under half to unresolved V genes, and the rest is unexplained. V, J and clone size derive from that table, while D and trimming were established from the DNA sequence. The sample table shows roughly 160,000 clones, and around four fifths are seen once. The ten biggest clones cover over 1% of the sample.

Study-wide conclusions, independent of this receptor: Because some donors lacked HLA typing at each locus, the association tests relied only on the typed subset. Correlated functional status among segregating V segments might reflect linkage disequilibrium, but an unknown experimental factor could not be ruled out. According to a later analysis, TCR association rates differed among HLA loci, with DRB1 alleles showing the most associated TCRs and HLA-C alleles showing the fewest. At a false discovery rate of 0.05, a later analysis linked under 20,000 TCR beta sequences to specific HLA alleles. In this cohort, only TCR beta chains were sequenced, and detectable features were limited by the absence of alpha or paired-chain data. The classifier was reported to diagnose cytomegalovirus status with high specificity and sensitivity in both the original cohort and the validation cohort. In vitro tests confirmed that a few of the cytomegalovirus-associated TCR beta chains recognize cytomegalovirus antigens. A later genetic analysis reported fewer N-insertions in productive TCRs among donors in an Asian-associated ancestry cluster than the approximately 700-donor mean. An association between a missense DCLRE1C variant and V-gene and J-gene trimming of TCR beta chains was found in a later genetic analysis and replicated in an independent cohort. Roughly 15 rarely observed V segments, including chromosome 9 orphons, were excluded from the earlier analysis of approximately 600 of the donors because counts were too low. An earlier analysis of approximately 540 of the donors showed that most TCR beta V segments appeared in productive rearrangements either about 87% or about 30% of the time, which broadly matched IMGT annotations. A further reported finding was that TCR beta sequences accurately predicted the HLA-A and HLA-B alleles for most subjects in the first cohort. When HLA alleles, especially DR and DQ, strongly co-occurred, TCR associations were difficult to assign to individual alleles. While some public TCRs were present in many individuals, most TCR sequences turned up only very rarely across donors. Immune exposure information for the cohort was limited to CMV serostatus. According to a later analysis, most CMV-associated TCR beta chains appeared to be HLA-restricted, and the HLA associations seemed to be driven largely by CMV exposure. The study gave a list of under 200 TCR beta chains associated with cytomegalovirus. Some IMGT-functional V segments, including TRBV6-2 and TRBV6-3, could not be distinguished by the 87-base-pair reads and were therefore excluded. The authors suggested that the approach could potentially be generalized to other disease states and immunological phenotypes. A group of highly shared sequence variants was considered likely to be a technical artifact of the sequencing pipeline. Roughly uniform sequencing depth across donors was assumed in presence/absence analyses, although this assumption may not hold. Several of the top co-occurrence clusters appeared to be linked to parvovirus B19, influenza, CMV and Epstein-Barr virus, according to a later analysis. In a later analysis, HLA-associated TCR beta chains showed more clonal expansion and lower generation probabilities than non-associated chains that were equally common.

This chain joins TRBV7-2 to TRBJ2-3, with TRBD2 as a weak D call on 7 bases. The sample comprised PBMCs. This clonotype was sampled from a woman in her fifties or sixties in good health and CMV-seronegative. The CDR3 amino acid sequence is: CASSLALRGAPDTQYF. The DNA is as follows: TGTGCCAGCAGCTTAGCGCTTCGGGGGGCGCCAGATACGCAGTATTTT.